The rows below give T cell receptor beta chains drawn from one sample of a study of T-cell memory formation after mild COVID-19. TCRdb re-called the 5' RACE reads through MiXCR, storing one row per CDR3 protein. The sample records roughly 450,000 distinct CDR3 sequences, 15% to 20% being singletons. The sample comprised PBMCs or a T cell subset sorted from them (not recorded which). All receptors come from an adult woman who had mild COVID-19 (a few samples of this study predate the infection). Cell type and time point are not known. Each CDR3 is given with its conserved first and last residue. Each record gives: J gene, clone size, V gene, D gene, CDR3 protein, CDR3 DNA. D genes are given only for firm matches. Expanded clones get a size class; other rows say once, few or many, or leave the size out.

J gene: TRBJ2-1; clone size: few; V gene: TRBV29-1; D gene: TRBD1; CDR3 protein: CSVEGWGTGDYNEQFF; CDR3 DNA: TGCAGCGTTGAAGGATGGGGGACAGGGGACTACAATGAGCAGTTCTTC
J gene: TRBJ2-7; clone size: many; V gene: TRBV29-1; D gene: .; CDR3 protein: CSPSPPGHRYEQYF; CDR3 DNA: TGCAGCCCGAGCCCTCCGGGACACCGCTACGAGCAGTACTTC
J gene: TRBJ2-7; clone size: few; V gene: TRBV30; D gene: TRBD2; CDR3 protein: CASSGGPTYEQYF; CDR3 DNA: TGTGCCAGTAGCGGGGGGCCTACCTACGAGCAGTACTTC
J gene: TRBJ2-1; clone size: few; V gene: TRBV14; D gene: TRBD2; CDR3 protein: CASSQGTGLAGLDEQFF; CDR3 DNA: TGTGCCAGCAGCCAAGGAACGGGACTAGCGGGGTTGGATGAGCAGTTCTTC
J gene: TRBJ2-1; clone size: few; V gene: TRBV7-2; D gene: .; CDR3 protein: CASSTTGTPYNEQFF; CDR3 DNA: TGTGCCAGCAGCACCACCGGGACACCATACAATGAGCAGTTCTTC
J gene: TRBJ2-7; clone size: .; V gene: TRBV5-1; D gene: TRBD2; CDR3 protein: CASSLMERGDYEQYF; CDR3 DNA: TGCGCCAGCAGCTTAATGGAGCGGGGGGACTACGAGCAGTACTTC
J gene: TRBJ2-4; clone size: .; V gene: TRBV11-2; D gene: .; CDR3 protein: CASSTAGTQMGNIQYF; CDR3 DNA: TGTGCCAGCAGCACGGCGGGGACACAGATGGGAAACATTCAGTACTTC
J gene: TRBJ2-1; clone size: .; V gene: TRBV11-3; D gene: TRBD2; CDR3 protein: CASSLGLRSGVGEQFF; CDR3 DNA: TGTGCCAGCAGCTTAGGTCTCAGGAGCGGGGTGGGTGAGCAGTTCTTC
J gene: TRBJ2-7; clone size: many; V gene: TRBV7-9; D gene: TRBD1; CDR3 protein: CASSSGTGLSEQYF; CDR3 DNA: TGTGCCAGCAGCTCGGGGACAGGCCTGAGTGAGCAGTACTTC
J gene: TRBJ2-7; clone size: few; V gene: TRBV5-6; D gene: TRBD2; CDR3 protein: CASILAGGPGEQYF; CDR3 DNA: TGTGCCAGCATTCTAGCGGGAGGGCCTGGAGAGCAGTACTTC
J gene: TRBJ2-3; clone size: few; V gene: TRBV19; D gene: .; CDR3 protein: CASSRTVDTQYF; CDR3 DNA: TGTGCCAGTAGTAGGACAGTAGATACGCAGTATTTT
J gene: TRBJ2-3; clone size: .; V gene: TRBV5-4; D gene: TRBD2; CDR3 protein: CATWAGGPSSTDTQYF; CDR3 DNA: TGTGCCACCTGGGCGGGAGGACCCTCAAGCACAGATACGCAGTATTTT
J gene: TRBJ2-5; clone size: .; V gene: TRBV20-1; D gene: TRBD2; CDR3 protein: CSAAGGGQETQYF; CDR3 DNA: TGCAGTGCTGCGGGAGGAGGGCAAGAGACCCAGTACTTC
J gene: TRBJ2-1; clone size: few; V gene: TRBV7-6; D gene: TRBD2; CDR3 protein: CASSLATSDNEQFF; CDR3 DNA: TGTGCCAGCAGCTTAGCTACTAGCGACAATGAGCAGTTCTTC
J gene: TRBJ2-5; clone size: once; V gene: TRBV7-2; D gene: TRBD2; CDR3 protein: CASSLRASGILETQYF; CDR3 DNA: TGTGCCAGCAGCTTAAGGGCTAGCGGGATCTTGGAGACCCAGTACTTC
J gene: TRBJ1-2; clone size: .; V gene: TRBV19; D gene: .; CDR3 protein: CATNPGADGYTF; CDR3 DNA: TGTGCCACAAACCCGGGGGCGGATGGCTACACCTTC
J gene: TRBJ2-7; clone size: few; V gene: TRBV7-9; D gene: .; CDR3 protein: CASSHGPGQYF; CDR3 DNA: TGTGCCAGCAGCCATGGTCCCGGGCAGTACTTC
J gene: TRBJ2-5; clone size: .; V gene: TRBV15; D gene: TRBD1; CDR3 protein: CATSRDRGLGETQYF; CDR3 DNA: TGTGCCACCAGCAGGGACAGGGGGCTGGGAGAGACCCAGTACTTC
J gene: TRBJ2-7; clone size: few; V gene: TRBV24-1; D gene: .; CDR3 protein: CATSEAATGRNEQYF; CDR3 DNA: TGTGCCACCAGTGAAGCGGCCACAGGGAGAAACGAGCAGTACTTC
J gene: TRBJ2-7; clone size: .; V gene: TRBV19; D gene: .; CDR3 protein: CASSLRHGTYEQYF; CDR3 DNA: TGTGCCAGTAGTCTACGTCACGGAACCTACGAGCAGTACTTC
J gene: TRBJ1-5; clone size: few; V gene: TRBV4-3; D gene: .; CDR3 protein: CASSQAIRAGTAYNQPQHF; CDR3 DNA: TGCGCCAGCAGCCAAGCAATAAGAGCCGGGACCGCCTATAATCAGCCCCAGCATTTT
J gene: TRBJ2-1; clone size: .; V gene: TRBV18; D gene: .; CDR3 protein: CASSPSAGLHNEQFF; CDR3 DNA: TGTGCCAGCTCACCGTCGGCAGGGTTACACAATGAGCAGTTCTTC
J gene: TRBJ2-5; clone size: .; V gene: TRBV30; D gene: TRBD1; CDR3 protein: CAWSLQGALRETQYF; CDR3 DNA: TGTGCCTGGAGCCTACAGGGGGCGCTTAGAGAGACCCAGTACTTC
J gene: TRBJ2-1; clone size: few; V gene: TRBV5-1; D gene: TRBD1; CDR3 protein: CASSLGGQTYNEQFF; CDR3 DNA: TGCGCCAGCAGCTTGGGGGGACAGACCTACAATGAGCAGTTCTTC
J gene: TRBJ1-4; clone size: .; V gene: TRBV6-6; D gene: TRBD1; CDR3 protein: CASRQQGAQEKLFF; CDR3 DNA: TGTGCCAGCAGGCAACAGGGGGCTCAGGAAAAACTGTTTTTT
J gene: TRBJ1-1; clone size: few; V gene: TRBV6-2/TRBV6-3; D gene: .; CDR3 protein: CASSYLWLSEAFF; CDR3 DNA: TGTGCCAGCAGTTACCTATGGTTATCTGAAGCTTTCTTT
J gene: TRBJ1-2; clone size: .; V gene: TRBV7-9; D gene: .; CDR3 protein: CASSFFGDYGYTF; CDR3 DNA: TGTGCCAGCAGCTTTTTTGGCGACTATGGCTACACCTTC
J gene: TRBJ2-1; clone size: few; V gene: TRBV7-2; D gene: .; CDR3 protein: CASSQLPSSYNEQFF; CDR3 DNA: TGTGCCAGCAGCCAGCTCCCGAGCTCCTACAATGAGCAGTTCTTC
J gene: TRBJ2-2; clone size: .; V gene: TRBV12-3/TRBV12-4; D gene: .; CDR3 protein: CASRAPGVSNTGELFF; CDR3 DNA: TGTGCCAGCCGGGCTCCAGGGGTCTCGAACACCGGGGAGCTGTTTTTT
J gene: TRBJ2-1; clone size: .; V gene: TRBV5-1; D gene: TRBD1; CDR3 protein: CASKTQGAQNEQFF; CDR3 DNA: TGCGCCAGCAAAACTCAGGGGGCGCAGAATGAGCAGTTCTTC
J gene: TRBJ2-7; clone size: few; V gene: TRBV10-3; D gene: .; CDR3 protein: CAISDGDLSSYEQYF; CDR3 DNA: TGTGCCATCAGTGATGGGGACCTCAGCTCCTACGAGCAGTACTTC
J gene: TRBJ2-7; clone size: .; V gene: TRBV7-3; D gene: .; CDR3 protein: CASSLEPGLVYEQYF; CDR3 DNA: TGTGCCAGCAGCTTAGAACCGGGACTTGTCTACGAGCAGTACTTC
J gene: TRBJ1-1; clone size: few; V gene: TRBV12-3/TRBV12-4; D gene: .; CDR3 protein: CASSFWGYTEAFF; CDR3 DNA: TGTGCCAGCAGTTTCTGGGGATACACTGAAGCTTTCTTT
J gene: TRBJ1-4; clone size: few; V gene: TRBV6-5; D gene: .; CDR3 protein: CASSLGHLGEKLFF; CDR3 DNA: TGTGCCAGCAGTTTGGGACATTTGGGTGAAAAACTGTTTTTT
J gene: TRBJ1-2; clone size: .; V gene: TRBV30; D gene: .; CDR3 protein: CASGGRLNYGYTF; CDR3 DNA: TGTGCCTCGGGGGGCCGGTTGAACTATGGCTACACCTTC
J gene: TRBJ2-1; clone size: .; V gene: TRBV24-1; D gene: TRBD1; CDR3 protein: CATSDLRRGRNNEQFF; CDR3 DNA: TGTGCCACCAGTGATTTGCGAAGGGGGCGGAACAATGAGCAGTTCTTC
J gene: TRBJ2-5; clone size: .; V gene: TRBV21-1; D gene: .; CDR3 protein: CASSKGGARTRETQYF; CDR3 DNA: TGTGCCAGCAGCAAAGGGGGGGCTCGGACGCGAGAGACCCAGTACTTC
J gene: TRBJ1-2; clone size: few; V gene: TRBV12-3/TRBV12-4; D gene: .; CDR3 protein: CASGVGAPIYGYTF; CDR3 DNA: TGTGCCAGCGGTGTAGGGGCCCCCATCTATGGCTACACCTTC
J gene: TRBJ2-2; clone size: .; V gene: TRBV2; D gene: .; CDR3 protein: CASSEGDGYTGELFF; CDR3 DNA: TGTGCCAGCAGTGAAGGGGACGGTTACACCGGGGAGCTGTTTTTT
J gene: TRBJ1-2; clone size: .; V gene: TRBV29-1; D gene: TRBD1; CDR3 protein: CSVEVNRGGGYTF; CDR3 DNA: TGCAGCGTTGAAGTTAACAGGGGTGGAGGCTACACCTTC
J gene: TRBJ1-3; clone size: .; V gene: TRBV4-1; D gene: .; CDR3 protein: CASSQVGAGNTIYF; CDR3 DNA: TGCGCCAGCAGCCAAGTAGGAGCTGGAAACACCATATATTTT